A selection of T cell receptor beta chains follows, all from one sample in a study of blood T cell repertoires in COVID-19. Data came from immunoSEQ multiplex PCR; TCRdb stores just in-frame clones and leaves some out. The sample records about 170,000 clones, about 88% being singletons. The source material was peripheral blood. The origin of the receptors is a woman of 80 years or more with COVID-19, enrolled during active disease. The CDR3 runs from the conserved cysteine through the conserved F or W. A D gene is named only where the DNA matches it firmly. Rows may omit the clone size; those that give it use once, few, many or a size class.

TRBD2	TRBJ2-1	TRBV4-3	NA	CASSPGLAGDEQFF	TGCGCCAGCAGCCCCGGACTAGCGGGAGACGAGCAGTTCTTC
NA	TRBJ1-1	TRBV5-4	NA	CATTPGRNTEAFF	TGTGCCACTACACCGGGGAGGAACACTGAAGCTTTCTTT
NA	TRBJ1-1	TRBV5-4	once	CACGRTGTNTEAFF	TGTGCCTGTGGGCGGACGGGAACTAACACTGAAGCTTTCTTT
NA	TRBJ2-3	TRBV29-1	once	CSVETTGQLRQYF	TGCAGCGTTGAGACGACAGGCCAGCTTCGGCAGTATTTT
TRBD1	TRBJ2-3	TRBV7-2	NA	CASSFDRGSTDTQYF	TGTGCCAGCAGCTTCGACAGGGGAAGCACAGATACGCAGTATTTT
TRBD2	TRBJ2-2	TRBV11-2	NA	CASTPRLAGGPSNTGELFF	TGTGCCAGCACCCCCCGATTAGCGGGAGGGCCTAGTAACACCGGGGAGCTGTTTTTT
NA	TRBJ1-6	TRBV6-2/TRBV6-3	once	CASSNGHYNSPLHF	TGTGCCAGCAGCAACGGACATTATAATTCACCCCTCCACTTT
NA	TRBJ1-2	TRBV19	NA	CASSINSGVRGYTF	TGTGCCAGTAGTATTAACAGCGGAGTCCGCGGCTACACCTTC
NA	TRBJ1-2	TRBV20-1	NA	CSASNRARNYGYTF	TGCAGTGCTAGTAACAGGGCACGGAACTATGGCTACACCTTC
TRBD1	TRBJ1-2	TRBV28	once	CASSPGTGAYGYTF	TGTGCCAGCAGCCCGGGGACAGGGGCCTATGGCTACACCTTC
TRBD1	TRBJ1-2	TRBV5-4	NA	CASSFKGAPAYGYTF	TGTGCCAGCAGCTTCAAGGGGGCCCCCGCCTATGGCTACACCTTC
NA	TRBJ2-6	TRBV10-1	NA	CASSPSSGANVLTF	TGCGCCAGCAGTCCGAGCTCTGGGGCCAACGTCCTGACTTTC
NA	TRBJ1-1	TRBV5-1	few	CASSAGPQGDTEAFF	TGCGCCAGCAGCGCCGGGCCTCAAGGGGACACTGAAGCTTTCTTT
TRBD1	TRBJ1-3	TRBV19	NA	CASSATGGALGNTIYF	TGTGCCAGTAGTGCAACAGGGGGAGCGCTCGGAAACACCATATATTTT
TRBD1	TRBJ2-7	TRBV24-1	NA	CATGTGYEQYF	TGTGCCACAGGGACAGGGTACGAGCAGTACTTC
TRBD2	TRBJ2-1	TRBV5-1	once	CASSSSSGESYNEQFF	TGCGCCAGCAGCTCCAGTAGCGGGGAGTCCTACAATGAGCAGTTCTTC
NA	TRBJ2-1	TRBV28	NA	CASSPILAYSYNEQFF	TGTGCCAGCAGCCCTATCTTAGCCTACTCCTACAATGAGCAGTTCTTC
TRBD2	TRBJ2-7	TRBV3-1/TRBV3-2	NA	CASSNSGSAYEQYF	TGTGCCAGCAGCAATAGCGGGAGCGCCTACGAGCAGTACTTC
TRBD1	TRBJ1-1	TRBV5-1	once	CASSPNTGTGYPVEAFF	TGCGCCAGCAGCCCTAATACCGGGACAGGCTACCCCGTTGAAGCTTTCTTT
NA	TRBJ2-1	TRBV21-1	NA	CASSKGRQSREEGNEQFF	TGTGCCAGCAGCAAAGGGAGGCAGTCTAGAGAGGAAGGCAATGAGCAGTTCTTC
NA	TRBJ2-5	TRBV11-3	NA	CASSSRREGGTQYF	TGTGCCAGCAGCTCTCGCAGGGAAGGGGGGACCCAGTACTTC
TRBD2	TRBJ2-1	TRBV14	NA	CASSGSGSPPNEQFF	TGTGCCAGCAGCGGGAGCGGGAGTCCCCCCAATGAGCAGTTCTTC
TRBD2	TRBJ2-3	TRBV28	NA	CASGGLGGDTQYF	TGTGCCAGTGGCGGATTGGGGGGGGATACGCAGTATTTT
NA	TRBJ1-6	TRBV7-2	NA	CASSLAPGVNSPLHF	TGTGCCAGCAGCTTAGCTCCAGGGGTTAATTCACCCCTCCACTTT
TRBD1	TRBJ2-5	TRBV27	NA	CASSGDGRAGTGALSGQETQYF	TGTGCCAGCAGCGGAGATGGAAGGGCCGGGACAGGGGCCCTCTCGGGTCAAGAGACCCAGTACTTC
TRBD2	TRBJ2-5	TRBV5-1	NA	CASSLDGSGNQETQYF	TGCGCCAGCAGCTTGGATGGTAGCGGGAATCAAGAGACCCAGTACTTC
NA	TRBJ1-5	TRBV4-2	NA	CASSQDGQGNQPQHF	TGTGCCAGCAGCCAAGATGGCCAGGGCAATCAGCCCCAGCATTTT
TRBD1	TRBJ1-2	TRBV28	NA	CAVEGATTYGYTF	TGTGCCGTTGAGGGGGCGACCACTTATGGCTACACCTTC
NA	TRBJ2-2	TRBV2	NA	CASSRRGYSGELFF	TGTGCCAGCAGCCGAAGGGGGTACAGCGGGGAGCTGTTTTTT
NA	TRBJ1-1	TRBV29-1	once	CSVEDPRAFF	TGCAGCGTTGAAGACCCGCGGGCTTTCTTT
NA	TRBJ2-2	TRBV12-3/TRBV12-4	few	CASTTLQGGELFF	TGTGCCAGCACCACCTTACAGGGCGGGGAGCTGTTTTTT
TRBD2	TRBJ2-2	TRBV7-3	NA	CASSRGTSGAGELFF	TGTGCCAGCAGCCGCGGGACTAGCGGGGCCGGGGAGCTGTTTTTT
NA	TRBJ2-7	TRBV27	NA	CASSQYGQKTYEQYF	TGTGCCAGCAGCCAATACGGACAGAAAACCTACGAGCAGTACTTC
TRBD2	TRBJ2-3	TRBV5-1	NA	CASSLRLLAGSIDTQYF	TGCGCCAGCAGCTTGCGCTTACTAGCGGGATCGATAGATACGCAGTATTTT
TRBD2	TRBJ2-5	TRBV10-3	once	CAIGETSGVQETQYF	TGTGCCATCGGGGAGACTAGCGGGGTCCAAGAGACCCAGTACTTC
NA	TRBJ2-3	TRBV27	NA	CASSFRGADTQYF	TGTGCCAGCAGTTTCCGGGGAGCAGATACGCAGTATTTT
NA	TRBJ2-7	TRBV7-9	NA	CASSPPGRASDEQYF	TGTGCCAGCAGCCCCCCCGGCAGGGCTTCAGACGAGCAGTACTTC
NA	TRBJ1-5	TRBV28	few	CASSTGSNQPQHF	TGTGCCAGCAGTACAGGTTCCAATCAGCCCCAGCATTTT
TRBD1	TRBJ2-5	TRBV4-1	few	CASSPTGQLYQETQYF	TGCGCCAGCAGCCCTACGGGACAGCTGTACCAAGAGACCCAGTACTTC
TRBD1	TRBJ1-3	TRBV7-8	once	CASSPGTGGNTIYF	TGTGCCAGCAGCCCTGGGACAGGAGGAAACACCATATATTTT
TRBD1	TRBJ1-2	TRBV28	NA	CASSSGTGNYGYTF	TGTGCCAGCAGTTCCGGGACAGGGAACTATGGCTACACCTTC
NA	TRBJ1-5	TRBV3-1/TRBV3-2	NA	CASSQNRGNQPQHF	TGTGCCAGCAGCCAAAACAGGGGCAATCAGCCCCAGCATTTT
NA	TRBJ2-5	TRBV4-2	NA	CASSQEAWGQETQYF	TGTGCCAGCAGCCAAGAGGCCTGGGGGCAGGAGACCCAGTACTTC
TRBD2	TRBJ2-1	TRBV4-2	NA	CASSPRGAGDIYNEQFF	TGTGCCAGCAGCCCACGAGGAGCGGGAGATATCTACAATGAGCAGTTCTTC
TRBD1	TRBJ1-1	TRBV5-4	NA	CASSLYEGAGTEAFF	TGTGCCAGCAGCTTGTATGAGGGGGCGGGAACTGAAGCTTTCTTT
TRBD2	TRBJ2-1	TRBV7-9	once	CASSPTLRLAGGKGEQFF	TGTGCCAGCAGCCCGACACTTCGACTAGCGGGAGGGAAGGGTGAGCAGTTCTTC
NA	TRBJ1-4	TRBV19	NA	CASSIGGAEGEKLFF	TGTGCCAGTAGTATTGGGGGGGCTGAAGGAGAAAAACTGTTTTTT